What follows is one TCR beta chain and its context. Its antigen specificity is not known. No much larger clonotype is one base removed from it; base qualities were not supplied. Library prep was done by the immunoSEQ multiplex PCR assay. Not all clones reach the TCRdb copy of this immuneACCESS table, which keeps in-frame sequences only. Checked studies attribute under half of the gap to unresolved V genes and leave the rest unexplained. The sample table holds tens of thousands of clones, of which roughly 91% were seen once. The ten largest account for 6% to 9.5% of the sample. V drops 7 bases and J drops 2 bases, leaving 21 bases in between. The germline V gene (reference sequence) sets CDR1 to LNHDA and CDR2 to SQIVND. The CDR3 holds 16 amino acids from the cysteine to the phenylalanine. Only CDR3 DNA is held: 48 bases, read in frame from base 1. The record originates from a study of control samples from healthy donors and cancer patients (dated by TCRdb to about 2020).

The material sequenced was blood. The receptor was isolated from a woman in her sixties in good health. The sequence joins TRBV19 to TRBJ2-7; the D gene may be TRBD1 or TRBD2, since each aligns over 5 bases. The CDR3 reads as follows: CASTPRSGGPTYEQYF. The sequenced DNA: TGTGCCAGTACCCCCCGGAGTGGGGGACCAACCTACGAGCAGTACTTC. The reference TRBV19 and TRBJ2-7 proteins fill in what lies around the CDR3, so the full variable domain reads DGGITQSPKYLFRKEGQNVTLSCEQNLNHDAMYWYRQDPGQGLRLIYYSQIVNDFQKGDIAEGYSVSREKKESFPLTVTSAQKNPTAFYLCASTPRSGGPTYEQYFGPGTRLTVT.